This is a list of T cell receptor beta chains from one sample in a study of OX40 agonist ivuxolimab in advanced cancers. Method: immunoSEQ multiplex PCR; TCRdb's copy keeps in-frame clones and lacks some. The sample has about 82,000 clones, roughly 85% seen once. Sequencing used CD4+ or CD8+ T cells sorted from blood, obtained in a trial of the OX40 agonist ivuxolimab. Every receptor here comes from an adult with an advanced solid tumor such as melanoma, head and neck, liver or kidney cancer. Each CDR3 is given with its conserved first and last residue. The D gene is left open where the match is weak. Not every row has a clone size; where given, it reads once, few, many or a size class.

v_gene	abundance	j_gene	d_gene	CDR3nt	CDR3aa
TRBV5-4	NA	TRBJ2-7	TRBD1	TGTGCCAGCAGCATTGGACCGGGACAGCCCTACGAGCAGTACTTC	CASSIGPGQPYEQYF
TRBV21-1	once	TRBJ2-7	NA	TGTGCCAGCCGGGGGCGGGACGGACCCTACGAGCAGTACTTC	CASRGRDGPYEQYF
TRBV19	few	TRBJ2-1	TRBD1	TGTGCCAGTAGACCGCGGACAGGTTACTTGTACAATGAGCAGTTCTTC	CASRPRTGYLYNEQFF
TRBV18	NA	TRBJ2-3	NA	TGTGCCAGCTCACCACAGGACCCTAGCACAGATACGCAGTATTTT	CASSPQDPSTDTQYF
TRBV4-3	NA	TRBJ2-1	NA	TGCGCCAGCGGCGATTCACAGGGATTCCACGATGAGCAGTTCTTC	CASGDSQGFHDEQFF
TRBV6-1	NA	TRBJ1-2	TRBD1	TGTGCCAGCAGTGACATACAGGGGAGGGATGGCTACACCTTC	CASSDIQGRDGYTF
TRBV4-3	NA	TRBJ1-3	NA	TGCGCCAGCAGCCCGAGGACGATTCTCTCTGGAAACACCATATATTTT	CASSPRTILSGNTIYF
TRBV7-6	NA	TRBJ2-3	TRBD2	TGTGCCAGCAGCTTAGCGACCCAGAGCCTAGCGGGGGGCCTCGATACGCAGTATTTT	CASSLATQSLAGGLDTQYF
TRBV2	few	TRBJ1-2	NA	TGTGCCAGCAAGTTCAGGGGAGACTATGGCTACACCTTC	CASKFRGDYGYTF
TRBV5-6	NA	TRBJ2-1	NA	TGTGCCAGCAGCTTGGCCGGCAGGGCTGGTTTTAATGAGCAGTTCTTC	CASSLAGRAGFNEQFF
TRBV5-8	NA	TRBJ2-6	TRBD1	TGTGCCAGCAGCTCCGGGACAGGGGTGACTGGGGCCAACGTCCTGACTTTC	CASSSGTGVTGANVLTF
TRBV4-3	NA	TRBJ2-5	NA	TGCGCCAGCAGCCAAGATTCCCCAGGCGGAACATCGGAGACCCAGTACTTC	CASSQDSPGGTSETQYF
TRBV21-1	NA	TRBJ1-1	NA	TGTGCCAGCATCCCGGGACAGGGGACGTGGAACACTGAAGCTTTCTTT	CASIPGQGTWNTEAFF
TRBV5-8	NA	TRBJ2-7	NA	TGTGCCAGCAGGAGGGCGGGACAAGCCTACGAGCAGTACTTC	CASRRAGQAYEQYF
TRBV13	NA	TRBJ1-1	NA	TGTGCCAGCAGCCCCCGTAAGAGATGGACTGAAGCTTTCTTT	CASSPRKRWTEAFF
TRBV5-3	NA	TRBJ1-3	TRBD1	TGTGCCAGAAGCTTTTCGGACAGGGGAGCTGGAAACACCATATATTTT	CARSFSDRGAGNTIYF
TRBV6-5	NA	TRBJ1-3	NA	TGTGCCAGCAGTTGGGACGGCAACTCTGGAAACACCATATATTTT	CASSWDGNSGNTIYF
TRBV2	NA	TRBJ2-2	NA	TGTGCCAGCAGTGCACTTTACACCGGGGAGCTGTTTTTT	CASSALYTGELFF
TRBV10-3	NA	TRBJ2-7	NA	TGTGCCATCAGTGAGTCGACCTTGGCAGGGAGGTGGCGAGTCTACGAGCAGTACTTC	CAISESTLAGRWRVYEQYF
TRBV5-1	many	TRBJ1-2	NA	TGCGCCAGCAGCCCCGGAGGCCTTGACTATGGCTACACCTTC	CASSPGGLDYGYTF
TRBV15	NA	TRBJ2-5	NA	TGTGCCACCAGCAATAGACAGGATCAAGAGACCCAGTACTTC	CATSNRQDQETQYF
TRBV4-1	NA	TRBJ1-2	NA	TGCGCCAGCAGCCAAGATAGGTTGGCGGGCTATGGCTACACCTTC	CASSQDRLAGYGYTF
TRBV6-1	NA	TRBJ2-3	NA	TGTGCCAGCAGTCTGGGGGCGCCCACAGATACGCAGTATTTT	CASSLGAPTDTQYF
TRBV7-2	NA	TRBJ2-5	NA	TGTGCCAGCAGCCTCGGGTCCCTTGGGGAGACCCAGTACTTC	CASSLGSLGETQYF
TRBV5-1	NA	TRBJ2-3	NA	TGCGCCAGCAGCGCGGGTCCACCCCCGGATACGCAGTATTTT	CASSAGPPPDTQYF
TRBV5-1	once	TRBJ1-1	NA	TGCGCCAGCACCCCAGAAGGGCTGTCGTACACTGAAGCTTTCTTT	CASTPEGLSYTEAFF
TRBV2	NA	TRBJ2-7	TRBD1	TGTGCCAGCAGTGAATCGTGGACAGGAGCCTACGAGCAGTACTTC	CASSESWTGAYEQYF
TRBV4-1	once	TRBJ2-3	NA	TGCGCCAGCAGGCCCAGTGTTAGCACAGATACGCAGTATTTT	CASRPSVSTDTQYF
TRBV7-2	NA	TRBJ2-1	TRBD1	TGTGCCAGCAGCACATCCGGGACAGGGGACGAGCAGTTCTTC	CASSTSGTGDEQFF
TRBV25-1	few	TRBJ2-2	NA	TGTGCCAGCAGTGAAGGGTTAGCCAGGGGAGGGACCGGGGAGCTGTTTTTT	CASSEGLARGGTGELFF
TRBV2	NA	TRBJ1-5	NA	TGTGCCAGCAGTGAGCGTCCCCTGAATCAGCCCCAGCATTTT	CASSERPLNQPQHF
TRBV4-3	NA	TRBJ2-3	TRBD2	TGCGCCAGCAGCCAAGCCCCCCAGCGGGGGCCTACTAGCACAGATACGCAGTATTTT	CASSQAPQRGPTSTDTQYF
TRBV21-1	few	TRBJ1-5	NA	TGTGCCAGCAGCAAAGGGTGGAGGGACCTCGTGACAGAGGGCAATCAGCCCCAGCATTTT	CASSKGWRDLVTEGNQPQHF
TRBV10-3	once	TRBJ1-3	TRBD1	TGTGCCATCAGGGGGACAGGGGGCTCTGGAAACACCATATATTTT	CAIRGTGGSGNTIYF
TRBV11-2	few	TRBJ2-5	TRBD2	TGTGCCAGCAGCCAAGGGACTAGCGGGGGGGCCGGTGAGACCCAGTACTTC	CASSQGTSGGAGETQYF
TRBV7-2	NA	TRBJ2-7	NA	TGTGCCAGCAGCTTTCTCGGGGAAGCCTACGAGCAGTACTTC	CASSFLGEAYEQYF
TRBV7-9	NA	TRBJ2-1	NA	TGTGCCAGCAGCTTAGCAAATGAGCAGTTCTTC	CASSLANEQFF
TRBV19	NA	TRBJ1-5	NA	TGTGCCAGTCAGGATAGCGACAGGCCTAATCAGCCCCAGCATTTT	CASQDSDRPNQPQHF
TRBV5-1	NA	TRBJ1-2	NA	TGCGCCAGCAGCTTAGGGCGCAGGTCCGATGGCTACACCTTC	CASSLGRRSDGYTF
TRBV10-3	few	TRBJ2-5	NA	TGTGCCATCAGTGAGGGACAGAATCAAGAGACCCAGTACTTC	CAISEGQNQETQYF